The next 17 T cell receptor beta chains were all read from a single sample in a study of Ad26.COV2.S vaccination and SARS-CoV-2 variants. Libraries were prepared by immunoSEQ multiplex PCR; TCRdb keeps only in-frame clonotypes and omits some of them. The table shows roughly 700,000 clones, with 89% occurring only once. The treatment was: around 19 received Ad26.COV2.S at low or high dose, single or two shots; roughly five received placebo; per-sample allocation not given. Day 63 after the first injection of vaccine or placebo was the sampling time. The starting material was peripheral blood, obtained in a trial of Ad26.COV2.S vaccine versus placebo. The receptors shown here come from a person between 18 and 59 years old who received the Ad26.COV2.S COVID-19 vaccine or a placebo.

J is TRBJ2-7 and V is TRBV27; 9 nucleotides line up with TRBD1. The V segment lost 2 bases and the J segment 4 bases; nucleotides outside the gene matches: 6. The CDR3 consists of 15 residues. Germline assignment: CDR1 MNHEY and CDR2 SMNVEV (reference sequence). The CDR3 bases are TGTGCCAGCAGTTTAGGGACAGGGAAGTCGTACGAGCAGTACTTC. Amino acid sequence: CASSLGTGKSYEQYF.

This clone occurred a few times. This sequence joins TRBV6-2 or TRBV6-3 and TRBJ2-7; TRBD1 matches at 8 bases. V shed 5 bases and J 2 bases; nucleotides not matched to a gene: 8. The CDR3 consists of 15 residues. The germline gives CDR1 MNHEY, CDR2 SVGEGT. CDR3 sequence: CASSHVDRVAYEQYF. The CDR3 region has the DNA TGTGCCAGCAGTCATGTGGACAGGGTAGCCTACGAGCAGTACTTC.

The rearrangement joins TRBV4-3 to TRBJ1-5; no clear D gene. V was trimmed by 1 base and J by 3 bases, leaving 10 bases between them. Germline CDR1 reads LGHNA; CDR2 reads YSLEER. The CDR3 sequence is 15 residues long. CDR3 DNA sequence: TGCGCCAGCAGCCAAGCCTGGCAAGCCAATCAGCCCCAGCATTTT. It encodes CASSQAWQANQPQHF.

This clone was recorded once. This rearrangement joins TRBV27 to TRBJ2-1; 7 bases align to TRBD1. The germline V gene has CDR1 MNHEY and CDR2 SMNVEV (reference sequence). V lost 0 bases and J lost 6; bases outside the gene matches: 5. There are 15 residues in the CDR3. The CDR3 coding sequence is TGTGCCAGCAGTTTATCTACAGGGGACGCCAATGAGCAGTTCTTC. Protein sequence: CASSLSTGDANEQFF.

The J gene is TRBJ1-1, the V gene TRBV5-8, with TRBD1 identical over 9 bases. Germline CDR1 is SGHTS and CDR2 is YDEGEE. The CDR3 is made up of 13 amino acids. V trimming: 3 bases; J trimming: 3 bases; junction bases outside the gene matches: 0. The DNA of the CDR3 is TGTGCCAGCAGCTGGGACAGGGACACTGAAGCTTTCTTT. It codes for CASSWDRDTEAFF.

The count of this clone is one. CDR3 in DNA: TGTGCCAGTAGTCCCTGGACAGCTGAGAACACCGGGGAGCTGTTTTTT. Its translation is CASSPWTAENTGELFF. The chain recombines TRBV19 with TRBJ2-2, with a tentative D call TRBD1 (6 bases). V lost 5 bases and J lost 1, with 14 bases in between. Germline CDR1 and CDR2: LNHDA and SQIVND (reference sequence). CDR3 length equals 16 residues.

The CDR3 protein is CASSLRLNYQETQYF. The CDR3, as DNA: TGCGCCAGCAGCTTGAGGTTAAACTATCAAGAGACCCAGTACTTC. The V and J genes are TRBV5-1 and TRBJ2-5; D is undetermined. V was pared by 1 base and J by 2 bases, with 12 bases between. This CDR3 contains 15 residues. Germline CDR1 reads SGHRS; CDR2 reads YFSETQ.

The V gene is TRBV4-2, the J gene TRBJ2-7; TRBD2 might be the D (6 bases). This CDR3 comprises 15 residues. Germline values: CDR1 LGHNA, CDR2 YNFKEQ. Trimming took off 4 bases at V and 0 bases at J, with 13 bases between the two ends. The CDR3: CASSPTSGASYEQYF. Here the CDR3 DNA reads TGTGCCAGCAGCCCAACCTCGGGAGCCTCCTACGAGCAGTACTTC.

The chain joins TRBV6-5 to TRBJ2-7; possibly TRBD1 or TRBD2 for D (5 bases each). CDR3 length: 15 amino acids. Germline V CDR1 and CDR2: MNHEY, SVGAGI. Trimming stripped 0 bases from V and 2 bases from J, with 11 bases between. CDR3 in amino acids: CASSYSLTGPYEQYF. Here the CDR3 DNA reads TGTGCCAGCAGTTACTCCCTGACGGGGCCCTACGAGCAGTACTTC.

The rearrangement links TRBV19 to TRBJ2-1, with a tentative D call TRBD1 (6 bases). The germline V and J ends were trimmed by 3 bases and 10 bases, with 16 bases remaining between them. CDR1 and CDR2 from the germline V gene are LNHDA and SQIVND (reference sequence). The CDR3 is 14 amino acids. CDR3 protein: CASSMQNSGAEQFF. The CDR3 DNA reads as TGTGCCAGTAGTATGCAAAACTCAGGGGCCGAGCAGTTCTTC.

The chain employs TRBV4-3 and TRBJ2-3; D not certain. V lost 1 base and J 4 bases, leaving 9 bases between the germline ends. Germline lookup yields CDR1 LGHNA and CDR2 YSLEER. CDR3 size: 14 residues. CDR3: CASSQGKGPDTQYF. CDR3 DNA: TGCGCCAGCAGCCAAGGGAAAGGGCCAGATACGCAGTATTTT.

V usage is TRBV3-1 (or the pseudogene TRBV3-2) and J usage is TRBJ1-1; D is uncertain. The CDR3 spans 11 residues. The V and J ends lost 4 bases and 8 bases respectively, with 8 bases between them. The germline V gene encodes CDR1 LGHDT and CDR2 YNNKEL (reference sequence). The CDR3 here is CASSLLQEAFF. In DNA, the CDR3 is TGTGCCAGCAGCCTATTACAAGAAGCTTTCTTT.

This sequence joins TRBV5-1 and TRBJ2-5; D assignment may be TRBD1 or TRBD2 (6 bases each). Germline V gene lookup returns CDR1 SGHRS and CDR2 YFSETQ. The V end was cut by 0 bases, the J end by 5 bases, with 14 bases between. CDR3 length: 15 amino acids. The CDR3 coding sequence is TGCGCCAGCAGCTTGGCCTCGGGGGCAGGGGAGACCCAGTACTTC. Amino acids: CASSLASGAGETQYF. Filled out from reference TRBV5-1 and TRBJ2-5, the complete variable domain reads KAGVTQTPRYLIKTRGQQVTLSCSPISGHRSVSWYQQTPGQGLQFLFEYFSETQRNKGNFPGRFSGRQFSNSRSEMNVSTLELGDSALYLCASSLASGAGETQYFGPGTRLLVL.

The V call is TRBV19, the J call TRBJ1-3; D is ambiguous. V was trimmed by 3 bases and J by 0 bases, leaving 6 bases between them. Germline V gene sequence: CDR1 LNHDA, CDR2 SQIVND (reference sequence). The CDR3 is made up of 14 amino acids. CDR3 sequence reads: CASSMKSSGNTIYF. In DNA form, the CDR3 reads TGTGCCAGTAGTATGAAGAGCTCTGGAAACACCATATATTTT.

J is TRBJ2-3 and V is TRBV5-1; TRBD1 aligns across 9 bases. Per the germline V gene, CDR1 is SGHRS and CDR2 is YFSETQ. The J segment lost 3 bases and the V segment lost 4 bases, leaving 3 bases of the junction unmatched. The CDR3 is made up of 14 amino acids. CDR3 nucleotides: TGCGCCAGCAGCACCGGGACAGGGACAGATACGCAGTATTTT. This encodes CASSTGTGTDTQYF.

J is TRBJ2-5 and V is TRBV30; TRBD1 is a possible D gene (6 bases). There are 14 residues in the CDR3. The V end was cut by 0 bases, the J end by 10 bases, with 18 bases between. Germline assignment: CDR1 GTSNPN and CDR2 SVGIG (reference sequence). CDR3 in amino acids: CAWSVDRPPEDQYF. CDR3 in DNA: TGTGCCTGGAGTGTAGACAGGCCACCTGAGGACCAGTACTTC.

V and J are TRBV6-6 and TRBJ2-3; 8 bases map to TRBD1. Per germline, CDR1 MNHNY and CDR2 SVGAGI (reference sequence). The CDR3 consists of 14 residues. V dropped 6 bases and J dropped 5; count of bases not matched to a gene: 7. CDR3 in DNA: TGTGCCAGCAGCCCGCGACAGGGGAGAGATACGCAGTATTTT. Amino acids: CASSPRQGRDTQYF.